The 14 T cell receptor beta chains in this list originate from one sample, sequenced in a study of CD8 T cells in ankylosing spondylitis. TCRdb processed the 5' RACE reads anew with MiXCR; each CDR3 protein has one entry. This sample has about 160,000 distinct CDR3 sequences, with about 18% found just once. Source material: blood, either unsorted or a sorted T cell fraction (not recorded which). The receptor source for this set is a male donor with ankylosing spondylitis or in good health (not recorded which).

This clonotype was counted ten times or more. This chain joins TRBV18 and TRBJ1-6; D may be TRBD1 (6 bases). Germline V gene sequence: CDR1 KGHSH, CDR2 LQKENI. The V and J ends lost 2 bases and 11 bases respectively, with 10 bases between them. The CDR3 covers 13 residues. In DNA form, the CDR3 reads TGTGCCAGCTCACCAAACAGGGAGCCACCCCTCCACTTT. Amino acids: CASSPNREPPLHF.

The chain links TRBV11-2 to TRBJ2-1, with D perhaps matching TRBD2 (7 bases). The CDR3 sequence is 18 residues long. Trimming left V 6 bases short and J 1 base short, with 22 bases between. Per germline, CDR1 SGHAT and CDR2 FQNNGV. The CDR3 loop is CASSGFHGGTLSYNEQFF. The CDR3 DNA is TGTGCCAGCAGTGGCTTCCACGGGGGGACATTATCCTACAATGAGCAGTTCTTC.

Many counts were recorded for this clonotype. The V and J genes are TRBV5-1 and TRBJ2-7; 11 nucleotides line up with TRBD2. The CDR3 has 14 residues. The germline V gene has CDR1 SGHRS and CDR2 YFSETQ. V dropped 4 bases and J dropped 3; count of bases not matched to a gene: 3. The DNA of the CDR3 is TGCGCCAGCAGCATCGGGACTAGCGGCTACGAGCAGTACTTC. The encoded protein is CASSIGTSGYEQYF.

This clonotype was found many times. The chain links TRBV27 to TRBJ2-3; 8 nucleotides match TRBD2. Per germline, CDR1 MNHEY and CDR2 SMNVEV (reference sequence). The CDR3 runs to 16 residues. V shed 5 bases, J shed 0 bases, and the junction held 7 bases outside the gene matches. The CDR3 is CASSRHPSGSTDTQYF. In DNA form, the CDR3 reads TGTGCCAGCAGTCGACACCCTAGCGGGAGCACAGATACGCAGTATTTT.

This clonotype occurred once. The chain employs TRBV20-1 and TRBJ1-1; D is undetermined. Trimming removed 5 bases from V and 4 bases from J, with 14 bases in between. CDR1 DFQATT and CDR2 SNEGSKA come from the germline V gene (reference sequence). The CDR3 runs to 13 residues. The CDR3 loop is CSARKGLGTEAFF. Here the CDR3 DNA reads TGCAGTGCTCGAAAGGGTTTGGGCACTGAAGCTTTCTTT.

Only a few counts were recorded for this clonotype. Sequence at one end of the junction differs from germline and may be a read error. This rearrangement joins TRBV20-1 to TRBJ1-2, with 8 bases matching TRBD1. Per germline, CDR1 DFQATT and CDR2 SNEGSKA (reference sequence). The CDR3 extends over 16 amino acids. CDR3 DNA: TGCTGTGCTAGAGATGAGACAGGGGACCCTAACTATGGCTACACCTTC. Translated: CCARDETGDPNYGYTF.

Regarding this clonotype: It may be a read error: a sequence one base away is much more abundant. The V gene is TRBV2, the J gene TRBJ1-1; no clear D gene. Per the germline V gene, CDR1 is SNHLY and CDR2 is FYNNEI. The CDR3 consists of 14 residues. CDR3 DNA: TGTGTCAGCAGTGCGAGTGGCGGGGAGACTGAAGCTTTCTTT. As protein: CVSSASGGETEAFF.

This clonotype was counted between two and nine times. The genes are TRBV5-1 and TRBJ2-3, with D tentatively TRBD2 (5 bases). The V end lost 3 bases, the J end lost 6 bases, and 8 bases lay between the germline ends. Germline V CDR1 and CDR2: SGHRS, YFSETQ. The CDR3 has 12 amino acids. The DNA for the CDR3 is TGCGCCAGCAGCTCTTTAGCGGATACGCAGTATTTT. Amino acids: CASSSLADTQYF.

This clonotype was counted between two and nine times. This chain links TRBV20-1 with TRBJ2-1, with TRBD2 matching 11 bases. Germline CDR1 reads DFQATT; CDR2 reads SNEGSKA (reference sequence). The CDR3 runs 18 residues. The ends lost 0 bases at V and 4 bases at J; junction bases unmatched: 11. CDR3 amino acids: CSARDSSGRPFRYNEQFF. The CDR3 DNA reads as TGCAGTGCTAGAGATTCTAGCGGGAGGCCCTTCCGTTACAATGAGCAGTTCTTC.

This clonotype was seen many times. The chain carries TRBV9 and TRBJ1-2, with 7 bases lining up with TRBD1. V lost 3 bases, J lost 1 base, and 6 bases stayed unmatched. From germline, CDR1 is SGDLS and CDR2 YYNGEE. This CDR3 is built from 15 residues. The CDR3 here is CASSEGTAFNYGYTF. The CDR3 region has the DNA TGTGCCAGCAGCGAAGGGACAGCCTTTAACTATGGCTACACCTTC. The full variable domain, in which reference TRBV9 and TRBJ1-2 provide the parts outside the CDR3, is DSGVTQTPKHLITATGQRVTLRCSPRSGDLSVYWYQQSLDQGLQFLIQYYNGEERAKGNILERFSAQQFPDLHSELNLSSLELGDSALYFCASSEGTAFNYGYTFGSGTRLTVV.

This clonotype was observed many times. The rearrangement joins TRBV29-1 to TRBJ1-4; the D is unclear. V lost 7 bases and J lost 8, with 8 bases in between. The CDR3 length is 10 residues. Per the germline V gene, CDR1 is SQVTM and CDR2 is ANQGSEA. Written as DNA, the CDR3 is TGCAGCGCCCGCCTGGAAAAACTGTTTTTT. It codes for CSARLEKLFF.

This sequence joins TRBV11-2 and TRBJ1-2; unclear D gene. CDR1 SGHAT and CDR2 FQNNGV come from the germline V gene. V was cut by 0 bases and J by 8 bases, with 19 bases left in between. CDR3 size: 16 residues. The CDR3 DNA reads TGTGCCAGCAGCTTAGATCAGGTGGGCAGGAGATTCGGCTACACCTTC. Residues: CASSLDQVGRRFGYTF.

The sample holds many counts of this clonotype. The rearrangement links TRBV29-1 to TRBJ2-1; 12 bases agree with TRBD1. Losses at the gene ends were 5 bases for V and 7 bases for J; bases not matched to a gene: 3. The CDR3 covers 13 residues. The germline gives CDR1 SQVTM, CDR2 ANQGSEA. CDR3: CSVRDRGQNEQFF. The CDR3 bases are TGCAGCGTTCGGGACAGGGGGCAAAATGAGCAGTTCTTC.

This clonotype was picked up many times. The CDR3 DNA follows: TGCAGCGTTGAAGGGACTAGCGAAGACGGGGGGACAGATACGCAGTATTTT. As protein: CSVEGTSEDGGTDTQYF. The chain joins TRBV29-1 to TRBJ2-3; 9 nucleotides align to TRBD2. In germline, CDR1 is SQVTM, CDR2 ANQGSEA. This CDR3 has 17 residues. V was clipped by 1 base and J by 3 bases; unmatched bases: 11.